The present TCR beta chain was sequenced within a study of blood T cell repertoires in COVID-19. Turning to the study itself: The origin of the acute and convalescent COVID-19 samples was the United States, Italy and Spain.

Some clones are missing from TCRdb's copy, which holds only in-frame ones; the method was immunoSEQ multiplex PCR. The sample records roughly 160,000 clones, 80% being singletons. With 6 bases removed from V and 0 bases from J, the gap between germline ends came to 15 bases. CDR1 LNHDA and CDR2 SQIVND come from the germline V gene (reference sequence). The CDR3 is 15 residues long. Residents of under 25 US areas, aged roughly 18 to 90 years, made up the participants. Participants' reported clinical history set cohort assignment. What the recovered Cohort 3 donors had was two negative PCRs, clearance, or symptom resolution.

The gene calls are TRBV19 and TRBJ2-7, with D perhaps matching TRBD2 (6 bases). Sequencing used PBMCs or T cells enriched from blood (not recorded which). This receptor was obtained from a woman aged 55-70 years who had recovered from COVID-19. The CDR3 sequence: CASRHRGESSYEQYF. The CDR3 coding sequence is TGTGCCAGTAGACATCGCGGGGAATCCTCCTACGAGCAGTACTTC.